The next 15 T cell receptor beta chains were all read from a single sample in a study of cytomegalovirus exposure and HLA in healthy donors. PCR used 60 Vbeta primers and 13 Jbeta primers. Here immunoSEQ multiplex PCR was the method, and the copy in TCRdb shows in-frame clones only, minus some. The sample has around 100,000 clones, roughly 71% seen once. The sample comprised PBMCs. The receptors come from a young man in good health and CMV-seropositive.

V and J are TRBV5-1 and TRBJ2-7; 9 bases map to TRBD1. Germline loops: CDR1 SGHRS, CDR2 YFSETQ. The V and J ends lost 3 bases and 7 bases, in that order; junction bases with no gene match: 11. The length of the CDR3 is 15 residues. In DNA, the CDR3 is TGCGCCAGCAGCTCAAACCGGGACAGGGTCGAGGAGCAGTACTTC. Its translation: CASSSNRDRVEEQYF.

The chain carries TRBV5-1 and TRBJ2-1; possibly TRBD2 for D (6 bases). Trimming removed 5 bases at V and 4 bases at J, with 7 bases between. Germline CDR1 reads SGHRS; CDR2 reads YFSETQ. The CDR3 is 12 residues long. The CDR3 reads CASSREYNEQFF. DNA for the CDR3: TGCGCCAGCAGTCGGGAGTACAATGAGCAGTTCTTC.

The chain combines TRBV7-8 with TRBJ2-1; D is perhaps TRBD2 (6 bases). Germline CDR1 is SGHVS and CDR2 is FQNEAQ. CDR3 length: 15 residues. V gave up 6 bases and J gave up 6 bases, with 18 bases separating them. The CDR3 coding sequence is TGTGCCAGCAGTTCTCTCAGGCGGGGCCGCAATGAGCAGTTCTTC. Its protein is CASSSLRRGRNEQFF.

The gene calls are TRBV6-1 and TRBJ1-2, with 7 bases that match TRBD1. The CDR3 has 15 residues. Germline V gives CDR1 MNHNS, CDR2 SASEGT. Trimming took 7 bases from V and 9 from J; bases not matched to a gene: 17. DNA for the CDR3: TGTGCCAGCACCGAACACATCCGAGGGGGCCTTCGCTACACCTTC. As protein: CASTEHIRGGLRYTF.

The chain joins TRBV5-6 to TRBJ2-2; D might be TRBD2 (5 bases). Trimming stripped 0 bases from V and 1 base from J, with 7 bases between. The CDR3 has 15 amino acids. Germline CDR1 and CDR2: SGHDT and YYEEEE. The CDR3 spells CASSLGAGNTGELFF. As DNA, the CDR3 is TGTGCCAGCAGCTTGGGGGCGGGGAACACCGGGGAGCTGTTTTTT.

The rearrangement links TRBV2 to TRBJ2-2, with D unclear. V was pared by 5 bases and J by 1 base, with 5 bases between. Germline lookup yields CDR1 SNHLY and CDR2 FYNNEI. This CDR3 is 13 amino acids long. The CDR3, as DNA: TGTGCCAGCAGTATCAAGAACACCGGGGAGCTGTTTTTT. Its protein product is CASSIKNTGELFF.

V and J are TRBV7-8 and TRBJ2-2; D uncertain. V shed 2 bases and J shed 0 bases, with 10 bases lying between them. In germline, CDR1 is SGHVS, CDR2 FQNEAQ. The CDR3 loop spans 16 amino acids. The CDR3 DNA follows: TGTGCCAGCAGCTTAATTGGTCCGGCGAACACCGGGGAGCTGTTTTTT. As protein: CASSLIGPANTGELFF.

The chain employs TRBV27 and TRBJ1-1; 11 bases line up with TRBD1. J was trimmed by 7 bases and V by 3 bases; bases with no gene match: 4. This CDR3 comprises 14 residues. Germline V gives CDR1 MNHEY, CDR2 SMNVEV (reference sequence). The CDR3 sequence: CASSLDRGRSEAFF. CDR3 nucleotide sequence: TGTGCCAGCAGTTTGGACAGGGGGCGAAGTGAAGCTTTCTTT.

The rearrangement links TRBV7-2 to TRBJ2-3; 9 positions agree with TRBD2. V gave up 4 bases and J gave up 5 bases; unmatched junction bases: 10. The germline V gene has CDR1 SGHTA and CDR2 FQGNSA. The CDR3 runs to 16 residues. This CDR3 reads CASSSQRGVAQDTQYF. The DNA of the CDR3 is TGTGCCAGCAGCTCTCAGCGGGGGGTGGCACAAGATACGCAGTATTTT.

The chain employs TRBV2 and TRBJ1-3; D gene uncertain. Germline V gene data show CDR1 as SNHLY and CDR2 as FYNNEI. The V and J ends lost 10 bases and 2 bases respectively, with 9 bases between them. The CDR3 consists of 12 residues. In DNA form, the CDR3 reads TGTGCCATTTCTCAGGCTGGAAACACCATATATTTT. It translates to CAISQAGNTIYF.

This chain joins TRBV11-2 and TRBJ2-7, with 10 nucleotides matching TRBD1. The V and J ends lost 5 bases and 7 bases, in that order; junction bases with no gene match: 11. Germline lookup yields CDR1 SGHAT and CDR2 FQNNGV. The CDR3 is made up of 15 amino acids. CDR3 sequence (DNA): TGTGCCAGCAGCCCAGGCCGGGACAGGGGAGGGGAGCAGTACTTC. This encodes CASSPGRDRGGEQYF.

The chain recombines TRBV6-5 with TRBJ1-4; D may be TRBD1 (5 bases). The CDR3 spans 15 residues. The V end was cut by 6 bases, the J end by 0 bases, with 11 bases between. The germline CDR1 and CDR2 sequences are MNHEY and SVGAGI. CDR3 coding DNA: TGTGCCAGCAGGCAAGACAGTGCAACTAATGAAAAACTGTTTTTT. It codes for CASRQDSATNEKLFF.

The rearrangement joins TRBV5-1 to TRBJ2-3; 10 nucleotides align to TRBD2. The CDR3 is 17 amino acids. The germline V gene encodes CDR1 SGHRS and CDR2 YFSETQ. V lost 3 bases to trimming and J lost 1 base; unmatched junction nucleotides: 8. The CDR3 here is CASSSELAGTGTDTQYF. The CDR3 DNA sequence: TGCGCCAGCAGCTCGGAACTAGCGGGAACCGGCACAGATACGCAGTATTTT.

This clone has more than one count but fewer than ten. This chain connects TRBV11-2 to TRBJ1-2; 7 nucleotides align to TRBD1. Germline V CDR1 and CDR2: SGHAT, FQNNGV. The CDR3 has 14 residues. V dropped 3 bases and J dropped 7; count of bases not matched to a gene: 8. CDR3: CASSFQTGVGGYTF. CDR3 nucleotide sequence: TGTGCCAGCAGCTTCCAAACAGGGGTCGGTGGCTACACCTTC.

The chain links TRBV6-6 to TRBJ1-5; D is possibly TRBD1 (6 bases). The CDR3 extends over 16 amino acids. Germline CDR1 reads MNHNY; CDR2 reads SVGAGI (reference sequence). Trimming removed 0 bases from V and 1 base from J, with 10 bases in between. The CDR3 bases are TGTGCCAGCAGTTACTCGGGGACACCGAGCAATCAGCCCCAGCATTTT. This sequence encodes CASSYSGTPSNQPQHF.